The clone carrying this T cell receptor (beta chain) has just a few counts. Its target is unknown. The sample comes from a study of T cell repertoires in cytomegalovirus infection. Study context: Through public TCR beta signatures, both CMV infection and matching HLA type were indicated.

A single record per CDR3 protein comes from TCRdb applying MiXCR to the reads. Of about 100,000 distinct CDR3 sequences listed, around 32% were seen once; the top ten hold over 60%. CDR1 is SEHNR and CDR2 is FQNEAQ in the germline V gene (reference sequence). V trimming: 5 bases; J trimming: 3 bases; junction bases outside the gene matches: 5. This CDR3 is 14 amino acids long. General observations from the study: HLA-C-restricted, CMV-specific TCR beta clonotypes were dominant ex vivo. People with CMV and the relevant HLA were identified by cumulative public TCR beta family frequency.

V is TRBV7-9 and J is TRBJ1-2; 8 positions match TRBD1. The sequencing used CD8+ T cells from cultured PBMCs, collected from culture after CMV antigen stimulation. This receptor was obtained from a human donor in good health (CMV status not recorded). Some clones in this sample may be carry-over from other donors' samples. The CDR3 loop is CASSGGQAHYGYTF. In DNA form, the CDR3 reads TGTGCCAGCAGCGGGGGACAGGCCCACTATGGCTACACCTTC.